The next 2 T cell receptor beta chains were all read from a single sample in a study of blood T cell repertoires in COVID-19. Assay used: immunoSEQ multiplex PCR; TCRdb lists only in-frame clones, some missing. The table has roughly 70,000 clones, approximately 90% seen once; the top ten hold roughly 1.4%. The sequenced sample consisted of peripheral blood. These receptors were collected from a human donor in a cohort sampled during active COVID-19.

Here the CDR3 reads CASSLERGGEQYV. CDR3 nucleotides: TGTGCCAGCAGCCTCGAGCGGGGGGGCGAGCAGTACGTC. The J gene is TRBJ2-7, the V gene TRBV5-4; 10 bases agree with TRBD2. This CDR3 spans 13 amino acids. V shed 4 bases and J 6 bases; nucleotides not matched to a gene: 4. The V gene's germline CDR1 is SGHNT and CDR2 YYREEE (reference sequence).

The CDR3 is CASSQETAGSNTGELFF. Here the CDR3 DNA reads TGTGCCAGCAGCCAAGAAACAGCGGGCTCGAACACCGGGGAGCTGTTTTTT. The chain carries TRBV4-2 and TRBJ2-2; D possibly corresponds to TRBD2 (6 bases). V dropped 0 bases and J dropped 0 bases, with 11 bases sitting between them. CDR3 length: 17 residues. CDR1 is LGHNA and CDR2 is YNFKEQ in the germline V gene.